This is a list of T cell receptor beta chains from one sample in a study of CD8 T cells in Susac syndrome. TCRdb fed the immunoSEQ multiplex PCR reads into MiXCR, producing one record per CDR3 protein. The sample holds approximately 110,000 distinct CDR3 sequences, more than 80% seen once. Sequencing was performed on CD8+ T cells from PBMCs. These receptors were taken from a human donor with multiple sclerosis. The CDR3 runs from the conserved cysteine through the conserved F or W.

TRBV9 CASSSPSVDTDTQYF
TRBV29-1 CSVPRGGGTQYF
TRBV5-1 CASSGLSGGTDTQYF
TRBV7-9 CASSLEVSTDTQYF
TRBV6-4 CASSDSREAFF
TRBV13 CASSLFRRDIQYF
TRBV12-3/TRBV12-4 CASSLRGGSYEQYF
TRBV13 CASSLGAGAVYEQYF
TRBV4-1 CASSQEGTSSYNEQFF
TRBV4-1 CASSLHKDRAAGTGELFF
TRBV28 CASGPNTDTQYF
TRBV5-1 CASIQGGSEAFF
TRBV12-5 CASGLAMGQPQHF
TRBV27 CASSPVRGMNTEAFF
TRBV7-2 CASSSRGEREGQYTGELFF
TRBV6-1 CASIGRSSYEQYF
TRBV20-1 CSADSNEQFF
TRBV4-1 CASSQVVRPTEQFF
TRBV4-1 CASSPSGGTGAEYNEQFF
TRBV6-6 CATGGVGELFF
TRBV23-1 CASRGGPSMNTEAFF
TRBV20-1 CSARDSGVREQYF
TRBV20-1 CSAQGDASREQGGGYTF
TRBV20-1 CSARAFASGANVLTF
TRBV7-8 CASGEGELFF
TRBV5-6 CASSLAHGGYEQYF
TRBV27 CASSWDRDNEQYF
TRBV18 CASSPTGAGNTIYF
TRBV4-2 CASSQDWGRPPQYNEQFF
TRBV29-1 CSVAIRDSMYNEQFF
TRBV29-1 CSVEKGSAEAFF
TRBV11-2 CASSYGGQGFYEQYF
TRBV5-6 CASSPRDSLYEQYF
TRBV6-5 CAANGVGNEQFF
TRBV10-3 CAISEGDSYYGYTF
TRBV7-3 CASSFHLDSEQYF
TRBV18 CASSPPLSYPLNEQFF
TRBV27 CATAVGSNQPQHF
TRBV5-4 CASSPYPEGTSAYNEQFF
TRBV7-3 CASSVTSGRLDEQFF
TRBV13 CASSLGRGSGNTIYF
TRBV7-9 CASSFPRRGNTEAFF
TRBV24-1 CATSDVRRDPRETQYF
TRBV18 CASGFDRAYEAFF
TRBV6-1 CASSTLIFSSYNEQFF
TRBV15 CATSRGVRDIYNEQFF
TRBV7-2 CASSPYGGARQPQHF
TRBV19 CASSISIALKETQYF